This T cell receptor (beta chain) was obtained from a study of early T cells in non-severe SARS-CoV-2 infection. With 6 bases clipped from V and 3 bases from J, the junction kept 3 bases outside the gene matches. The CDR3 extends over 13 amino acids. Germline-derived CDR1 and CDR2 are LNHDA and SQIVND (reference sequence). MiXCR, run by TCRdb on the 5' RACE reads, gives a single entry per CDR3 protein. The sample lists roughly 60,000 distinct CDR3 sequences, approximately 6.3% seen once, with 5.5% to 7.5% in the top ten. This clonotype appeared a few times. The chain combines TRBV19 with TRBJ2-3, with 7 bases fitting TRBD1. This sequence originates from an adult who was a healthcare worker with PCR-confirmed SARS-CoV-2 infection or an uninfected control (not recorded which). Specimen: whole blood, collected at baseline. CDR3 protein: CASRTGATDTQYF. Written as DNA, the CDR3 is TGTGCCAGTAGAACAGGGGCGACAGATACGCAGTATTTT. Looking up the rest from reference TRBV19 and TRBJ2-3 gives the full variable domain: DGGITQSPKYLFRKEGQNVTLSCEQNLNHDAMYWYRQDPGQGLRLIYYSQIVNDFQKGDIAEGYSVSREKKESFPLTVTSAQKNPTAFYLCASRTGATDTQYFGPGTRLTVL.